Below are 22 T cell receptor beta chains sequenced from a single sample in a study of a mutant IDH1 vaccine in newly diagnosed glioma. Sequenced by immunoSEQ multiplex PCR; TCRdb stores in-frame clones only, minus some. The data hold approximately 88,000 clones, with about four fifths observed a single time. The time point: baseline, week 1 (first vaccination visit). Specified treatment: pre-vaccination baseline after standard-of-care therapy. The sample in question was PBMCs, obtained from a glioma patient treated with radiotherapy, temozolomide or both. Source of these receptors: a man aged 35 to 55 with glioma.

The CDR3 bases are TGTGCCAGCAGTTTAAACCCGGGACAGCTAGACGAGCAGTACTTC. Protein product: CASSLNPGQLDEQYF. V and J are TRBV7-2 and TRBJ2-7, with 7 nucleotides matching TRBD1. J was trimmed by 5 bases and V by 6 bases; bases with no gene match: 13. The CDR3 loop spans 15 amino acids. CDR1 is SGHTA, CDR2 FQGNSA, per germline.

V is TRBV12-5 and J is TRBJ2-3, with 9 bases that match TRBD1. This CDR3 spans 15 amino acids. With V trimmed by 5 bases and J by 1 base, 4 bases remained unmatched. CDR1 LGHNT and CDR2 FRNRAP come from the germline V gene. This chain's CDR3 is CASGEQGARTDTQYF. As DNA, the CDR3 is TGTGCTAGTGGTGAACAGGGGGCACGCACAGATACGCAGTATTTT.

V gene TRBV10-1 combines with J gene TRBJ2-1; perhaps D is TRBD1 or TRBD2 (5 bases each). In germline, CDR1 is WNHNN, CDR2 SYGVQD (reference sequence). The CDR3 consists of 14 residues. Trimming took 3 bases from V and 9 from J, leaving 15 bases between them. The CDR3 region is CASSDFIGASEQFF. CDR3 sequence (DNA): TGCGCCAGCAGTGATTTTATCGGGGCCAGTGAGCAGTTCTTC.

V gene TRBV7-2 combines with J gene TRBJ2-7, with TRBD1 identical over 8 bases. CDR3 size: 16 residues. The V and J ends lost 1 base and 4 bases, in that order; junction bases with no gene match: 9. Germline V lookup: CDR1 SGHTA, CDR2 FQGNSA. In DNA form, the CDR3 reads TGTGCCAGCAGCTTAGACTCGAGACAGGGGTTGTACGAGCAGTACTTC. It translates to CASSLDSRQGLYEQYF.

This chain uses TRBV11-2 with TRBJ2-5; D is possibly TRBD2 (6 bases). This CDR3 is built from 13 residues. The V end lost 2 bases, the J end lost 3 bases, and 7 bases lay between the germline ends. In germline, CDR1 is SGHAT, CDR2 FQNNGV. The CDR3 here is CASSLTGEETQYF. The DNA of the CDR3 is TGTGCCAGCAGCTTAACGGGAGAAGAGACCCAGTACTTC.

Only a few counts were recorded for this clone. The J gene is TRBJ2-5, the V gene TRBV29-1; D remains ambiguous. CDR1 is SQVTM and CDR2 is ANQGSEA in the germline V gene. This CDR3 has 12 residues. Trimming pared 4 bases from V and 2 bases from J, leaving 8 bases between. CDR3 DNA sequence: TGCAGCGTTGCCACAGCGCAAGAGACCCAGTACTTC. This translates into CSVATAQETQYF.

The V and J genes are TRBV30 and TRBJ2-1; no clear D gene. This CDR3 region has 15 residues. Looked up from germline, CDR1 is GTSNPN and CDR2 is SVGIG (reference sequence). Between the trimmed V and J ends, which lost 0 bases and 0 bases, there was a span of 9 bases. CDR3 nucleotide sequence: TGTGCCTGGAGTGTACCGAGTAGCTCCTACAATGAGCAGTTCTTC. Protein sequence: CAWSVPSSSYNEQFF. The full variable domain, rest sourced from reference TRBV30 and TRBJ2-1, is SQTIHQWPATLVQPVGSPLSLECTVEGTSNPNLYWYRQAAGRGLQLLFYSVGIGQISSEVPQNLSASRPQDRQFILSSKKLLLSDSGFYLCAWSVPSSSYNEQFFGPGTRLTVL.

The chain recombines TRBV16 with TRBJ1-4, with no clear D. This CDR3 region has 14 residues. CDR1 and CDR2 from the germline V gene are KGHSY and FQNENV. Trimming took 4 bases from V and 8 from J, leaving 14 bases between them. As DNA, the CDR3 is TGTGCCAGCAGCCCCAGGTTCTGGGAGGAAAAACTGTTTTTT. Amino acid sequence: CASSPRFWEEKLFF. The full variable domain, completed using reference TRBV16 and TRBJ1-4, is GEEVAQTPKHLVRGEGQKAKLYCAPIKGHSYVFWYQQVLKNEFKFLISFQNENVFDETGMPKERFSAKCLPNSPCSLEIQATKLEDSAVYFCASSPRFWEEKLFFGSGTQLSVL.

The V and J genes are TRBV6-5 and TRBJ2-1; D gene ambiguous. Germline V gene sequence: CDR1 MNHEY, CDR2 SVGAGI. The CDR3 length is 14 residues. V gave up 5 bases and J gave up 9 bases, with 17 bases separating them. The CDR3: CASSQDGLAVEQFF. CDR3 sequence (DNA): TGTGCCAGCAGTCAAGACGGTTTAGCTGTTGAGCAGTTCTTC.

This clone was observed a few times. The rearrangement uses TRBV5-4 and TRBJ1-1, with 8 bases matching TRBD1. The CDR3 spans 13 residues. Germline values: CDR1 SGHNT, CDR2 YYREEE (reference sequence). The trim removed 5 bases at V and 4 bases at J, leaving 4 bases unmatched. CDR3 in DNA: TGTGCCAGCAGTTTTACAGGGGGCACTGAAGCTTTCTTT. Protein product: CASSFTGGTEAFF.

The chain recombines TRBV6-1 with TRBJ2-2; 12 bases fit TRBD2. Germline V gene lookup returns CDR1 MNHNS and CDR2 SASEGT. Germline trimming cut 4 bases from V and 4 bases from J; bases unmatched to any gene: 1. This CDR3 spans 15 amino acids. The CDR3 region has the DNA TGTGCCAGCAGTGGGACTAGCGGGGCCACCGGGGAGCTGTTTTTT. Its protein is CASSGTSGATGELFF.

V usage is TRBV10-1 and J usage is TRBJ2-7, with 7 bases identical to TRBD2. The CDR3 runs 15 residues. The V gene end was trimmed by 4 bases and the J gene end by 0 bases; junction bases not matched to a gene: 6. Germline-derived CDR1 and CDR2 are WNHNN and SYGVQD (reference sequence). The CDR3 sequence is CASSVTSASSYEQYF. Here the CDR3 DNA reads TGCGCCAGCAGTGTAACTAGCGCCAGCTCCTACGAGCAGTACTTC.

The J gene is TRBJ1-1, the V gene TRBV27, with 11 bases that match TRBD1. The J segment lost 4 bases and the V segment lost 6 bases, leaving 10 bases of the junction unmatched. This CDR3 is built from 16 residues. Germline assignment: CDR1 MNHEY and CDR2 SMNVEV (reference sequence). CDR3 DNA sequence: TGTGCCAGCAGACCTAAATGGACAGGGGGCGGCACTGAAGCTTTCTTT. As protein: CASRPKWTGGGTEAFF.

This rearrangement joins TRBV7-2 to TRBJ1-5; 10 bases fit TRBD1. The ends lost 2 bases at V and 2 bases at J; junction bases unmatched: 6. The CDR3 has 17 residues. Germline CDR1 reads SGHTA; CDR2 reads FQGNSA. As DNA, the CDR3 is TGTGCCAGCAGCTTACAGTCTGGACAGGGGGGCAATCAGCCCCAGCATTTT. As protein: CASSLQSGQGGNQPQHF. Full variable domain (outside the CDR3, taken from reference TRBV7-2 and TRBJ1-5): GAGVSQSPSNKVTEKGKDVELRCDPISGHTALYWYRQSLGQGLEFLIYFQGNSAPDKSGLPSDRFSAERTGGSVSTLTIQRTQQEDSAVYLCASSLQSGQGGNQPQHFGDGTRLSIL.

CDR3 in amino acids: CASSPSPGDYGYTF. The CDR3 DNA sequence: TGTGCCAGCAGTCCCTCCCCCGGGGACTATGGCTACACCTTC. The V call is TRBV6-4, the J call TRBJ1-2; D gene ambiguous. This CDR3 comprises 14 residues. With 5 bases removed from V and 3 bases from J, the gap between germline ends came to 13 bases. Germline-derived CDR1 and CDR2 are MRHNA and SNTAGT.

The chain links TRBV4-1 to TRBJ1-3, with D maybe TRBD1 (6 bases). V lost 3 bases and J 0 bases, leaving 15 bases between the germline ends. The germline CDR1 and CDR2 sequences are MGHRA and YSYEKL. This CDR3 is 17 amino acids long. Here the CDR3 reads CASSQLRTAGSGNTIYF. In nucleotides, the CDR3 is TGCGCCAGCAGCCAGCTAAGGACAGCCGGCTCTGGAAACACCATATATTTT.

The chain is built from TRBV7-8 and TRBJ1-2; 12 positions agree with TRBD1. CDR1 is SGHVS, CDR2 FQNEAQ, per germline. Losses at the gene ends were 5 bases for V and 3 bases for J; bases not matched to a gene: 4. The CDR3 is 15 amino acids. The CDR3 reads CASSRGQGADYGYTF. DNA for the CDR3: TGTGCCAGCAGCAGGGGACAGGGGGCAGACTATGGCTACACCTTC.

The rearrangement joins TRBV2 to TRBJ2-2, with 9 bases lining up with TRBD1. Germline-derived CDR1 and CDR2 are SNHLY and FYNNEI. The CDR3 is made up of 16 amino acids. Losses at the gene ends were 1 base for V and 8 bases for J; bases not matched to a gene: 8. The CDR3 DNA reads TGTGCCAGCAGTGAAGGGGACAGGGCGATCCCTGGGGAGCTGTTTTTT. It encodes CASSEGDRAIPGELFF. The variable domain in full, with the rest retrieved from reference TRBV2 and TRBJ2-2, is EPEVTQTPSHQVTQMGQEVILRCVPISNHLYFYWYRQILGQKVEFLVSFYNNEISEKSEIFDDQFSVERPDGSNFTLKIRSTKLEDSAMYFCASSEGDRAIPGELFFGEGSRLTVL.

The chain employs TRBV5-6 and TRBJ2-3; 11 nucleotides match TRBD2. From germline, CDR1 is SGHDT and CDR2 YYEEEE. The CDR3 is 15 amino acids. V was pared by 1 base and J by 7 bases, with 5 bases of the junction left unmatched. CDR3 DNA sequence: TGTGCCAGCAGCTTGACTAGCGGGAGAGGATATACGCAGTATTTT. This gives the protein CASSLTSGRGYTQYF.

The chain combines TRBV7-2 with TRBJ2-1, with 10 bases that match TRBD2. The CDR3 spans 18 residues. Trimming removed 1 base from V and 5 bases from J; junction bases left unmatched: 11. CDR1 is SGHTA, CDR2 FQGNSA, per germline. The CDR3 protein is CASSLGPASGSWDNEQFF. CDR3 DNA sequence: TGTGCCAGCAGCTTAGGCCCGGCTAGCGGGAGTTGGGACAATGAGCAGTTCTTC.

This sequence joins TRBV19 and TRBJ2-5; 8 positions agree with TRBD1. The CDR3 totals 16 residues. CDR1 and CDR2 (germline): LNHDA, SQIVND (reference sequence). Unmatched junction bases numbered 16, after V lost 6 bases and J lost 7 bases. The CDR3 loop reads CASSRGGMDRAGTQYF. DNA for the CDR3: TGTGCCAGTAGCCGAGGGGGGATGGACAGGGCGGGGACCCAGTACTTC.

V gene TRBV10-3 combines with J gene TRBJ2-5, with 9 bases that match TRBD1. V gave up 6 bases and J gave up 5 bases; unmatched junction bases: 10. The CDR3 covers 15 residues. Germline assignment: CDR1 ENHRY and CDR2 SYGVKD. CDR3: CAIRGQGLPGETQYF. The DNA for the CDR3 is TGTGCCATCAGGGGACAGGGCCTACCGGGGGAGACCCAGTACTTC.